This T cell receptor (beta chain) was profiled in a study of cytomegalovirus exposure and HLA in healthy donors (dated by TCRdb to 2016 to 2017). Context from the whole study: An earlier analysis of several hundred of the donors reported about 260 Gb of sequence data and 95 million to 120 million unique TCR beta sequences obtained from 180 million or so T cells. An early release covering roughly 600 HLA-typed donors comprised 300 to 350 gigabases of sequencing data and around 80 million unique TCR sequences. The genetic ancestry cluster associated with self-reported Caucasian donors included 70% to 85% of the roughly 390 genotyped donors. The study aimed to test whether signatures of past pathogen exposure could be identified by cataloging public T cell receptors. The study used immunosequencing to profile the T cell repertoires of about 670 subjects and linked those repertoires to cytomegalovirus serostatus. Besides the first cohort of approximately 710 subjects, a separate validation cohort made up of about 120 different subjects was used. To predict cytomegalovirus infection status, the study brought together high-throughput TCR immunosequencing, statistical association of individual TCRs with disease status, and machine learning. In a later analysis, previously published TCR beta repertoires from several hundred donors were re-analyzed and high-resolution HLA genotyping was added so that TCR occurrence patterns could be studied. The later analysis used no new phenotypic data to find candidate immune exposures, relying instead on TCR beta sequences and their occurrence across donors. To decide whether each TCR beta V gene segment behaved as functional or pseudogenic, an earlier analysis of fewer than 750 of the donors relied on high-throughput TCR beta sequencing. Donor age, sex, ethnicity and CMV serostatus were collected together with the repertoire data. Genome-wide SNP genotypes for about three fifths of the roughly 670 donors were used in a later genetic analysis, which treated that subset as a discovery cohort. Every repertoire in the discovery cohort had been generated on one and the same sequencing platform. Both class I and class II loci were covered by HLA typing, at four-digit resolution. The number of donors typed differed by locus, with 629-630 for A, B, C, DRB1 and DQB1, around 500 for DQA1, nearly 610 for DPA1, and approximately 470 for DPB1. About five DR-DQ haplotypes were treated as single units for association and clustering because of strong linkage in the cohort. Among approximately 370 genotyped donors of the cohort, an average of approximately 220,000 unique TCR beta nucleotide sequences was sequenced per donor, of which roughly 17% were non-productive. Overall study outcomes, separate from this receptor: Because some donors lacked HLA typing at each locus, the association tests relied only on the typed subset. Correlated functional status among segregating V segments might reflect linkage disequilibrium, but an unknown experimental factor could not be ruled out. Approximately 16 rarely observed V segments, including chromosome 9 orphons, were excluded from the earlier analysis of approximately 500 of the donors because counts were too low. When HLA alleles, especially DR and DQ, strongly co-occurred, TCR associations were difficult to assign to individual alleles. In both the original and validation cohorts, the classifier was reported to diagnose cytomegalovirus status with high specificity and sensitivity. A cluster of highly shared sequence variants was judged likely to represent a technical artifact of the sequencing pipeline. Most TCR sequences were seen in very few donors, while some public TCRs were found in many individuals. V-gene and J-gene trimming of TCR beta chains was associated with a missense DCLRE1C variant in a later genetic analysis, and the association was replicated in an independent cohort. In a later analysis, several top co-occurrence clusters were reported to appear linked to parvovirus B19, influenza, CMV and Epstein-Barr virus. According to the authors, the approach could potentially be generalized to other disease states and immunological phenotypes. In this cohort, only TCR beta chains were sequenced, and detectable features were limited by the absence of alpha or paired-chain data. In a later analysis, HLA-associated TCR beta chains showed more clonal expansion and lower generation probabilities than non-associated chains that were equally common. In a later analysis, most CMV-associated TCR beta chains were found to appear HLA-restricted, with HLA associations seemingly driven largely by CMV exposure. A later analysis found that TCR association rates varied across HLA loci, with DRB1 alleles showing the most associated TCRs and HLA-C alleles the fewest. The study gave a list of more than 150 TCR beta chains associated with cytomegalovirus. For the cohort, immune exposure information was limited to CMV serostatus. A further reported finding was that TCR beta sequences accurately predicted the HLA-A and HLA-B alleles for most subjects in the first cohort. A later analysis associated 15,000 to 20,000 TCR beta sequences with specific HLA alleles at a false discovery rate of 0.05. Compared with the approximately 700-donor mean, donors in an Asian-associated ancestry cluster had fewer N-insertions in productive TCRs, according to a later genetic analysis. Sequencing depth was assumed to be roughly uniform across donors in the presence/absence analyses, though that assumption may not hold. Some IMGT-functional V segments, including TRBV6-2 and TRBV6-3, could not be told apart with the 87-base-pair reads, so those segments were excluded. A few of the identified cytomegalovirus-associated TCR beta chains were confirmed in vitro to be specific for cytomegalovirus antigens. Broadly in line with IMGT annotations, most TCR beta V segments showed up in productive rearrangements about 87% or about 30% of the time in an earlier analysis of 450 to 600 of the donors.

Turning to this clone: Its binding antigen is unknown. No per-base quality is available; no much larger clone lies one base away.

The CDR3 has 14 amino acids, counting the end cysteine and phenylalanine. Only CDR3 DNA remains: 42 bases, in frame from the first base. V was cut back by 9 bases and J by 3 bases, leaving a gap of 15 bases between them. The germline V gene specifies SNHLY as CDR1 and FYNNEI as CDR2. In total, approximately 690 healthy bone marrow donors made up the cohort. At the time of sampling, all cohort members were nominally healthy, though unrecorded immune exposures were likely present. The donor was CMV seropositive and belonged to the group of about 290 seropositive cohort members. Each donor provided a peripheral blood sample, and peripheral blood mononuclear cells were used for TCR beta sequencing. Genomic DNA was extracted from the blood cell samples with the Qiagen DNeasy Blood Extraction Kit. Preparation of the library involved the immunoSEQ multiplex PCR assay. The multiplex PCR relied on a mix of 60 forward primers for TCR Vbeta segments and 13 reverse primers for TCR Jbeta segments. A multiplex PCR assay on genomic DNA amplified the CDR3 region of rearranged TCR beta genes. Amplified TCR beta libraries were sequenced as 87-base-pair reads on the Illumina HiSeq System. The paper's data handling went like this. A later analysis tallied tens of millions of unique TCR beta chains across the 666 repertoires, and about 12 million of those chains were shared by two or more donors. Raw reads were error-corrected and collapsed into unique sequences by a nearest-neighbor algorithm in which closely related sequences were merged to remove PCR and sequencing errors. V, D and J gene segments were assigned by aligning CDR3 sequences to IMGT reference sequences. Each retained sequence needed at least a six-nucleotide match to both a V gene segment and a J gene segment. Rearrangements were called productive when the CDR3 lacked stop codons and stayed in frame with V and J; all others were non-productive. CDR3 was defined by IMGT convention, running from the second conserved V-encoded cysteine to the conserved J-encoded phenylalanine. The earlier analysis of about 640 of the donors excluded any sequence lacking an unambiguous match to a single V gene segment. An earlier analysis of over 450 of the donors classified V segments as functional when productive rearrangements were above 56.7% and as segregating when the standard deviation between donors was above 5%. To diagnose cytomegalovirus status from the catalog of TCR beta chain sequences, a statistical classification framework was built. In a later analysis, TCR nucleotide sequences were compared against IMGT/GENE-DB human TR gene sequences so that V and J genes could be assigned. The TCRdist pipeline was used in a later analysis to assign CDR3 sequences and most-parsimonious VDJ recombination scenarios. In a later analysis, each TCR beta chain was defined by its CDR3 amino acid sequence together with its V-gene family, and reads without a unique V-gene family were excluded. To address suspected cross-contamination and a sequencing artifact, a later analysis removed around 590 highly shared, low-generation-probability nucleotide sequences. For each public chain, a later analysis derived a clonal expansion index from normalized ranks of inferred template counts within each repertoire. In a later analysis, generation probabilities were computed with a VDJ recombination model fitted to out-of-frame rearrangements, and the resulting probabilities were checked against IGoR. In a later analysis, TCR-TCR, TCR-HLA and TCR-CMV co-occurrence was scored with hypergeometric tests, and a repertoire-size bias correction was applied to TCR pairs. In a later analysis, false discovery rates were estimated by permuting HLA or CMV assignments 20 times. In a later analysis, co-occurring TCRs were grouped using DBSCAN, with TCRdist sequence similarity added in when clustering inside HLA-allele-positive subsets. For co-occurrence clustering, repertoires with fewer than 30,000 or more than 120,000 public chains were excluded, along with several repertoires with anomalous nucleotide sharing. TCRdb mirrors the immuneACCESS table, restricted to in-frame sequences. Some clones are absent from its copies; in checked studies, under half trace to an unresolved V gene, and the reason for the others is unknown. V, J and clone size were drawn from that table, and D and trimming were deduced from the DNA. This sample has 130,000 or so clones in its table, and about 73% of those were observed once. The ten largest make up over 2% of the sample.

The clonotype originates from a woman between 40 and 55 years old in good health and CMV-seropositive. Specimen: PBMCs. The rearrangement joined TRBV2 to TRBJ1-5; the D gene cannot be named for sure. CDR3 sequence: CARSGGAVNQPQHF. In nucleotides, the sequence is TGTGCCAGATCGGGTGGTGCAGTCAATCAGCCCCAGCATTTT.